Here is one T cell receptor beta chain with its context. This sample is drawn from a study of T cell responses to AZD1222 COVID-19 vaccine. V lost 6 bases to trimming and J lost 0 bases, with 10 bases between them. The germline gives CDR1 MNHEY, CDR2 SVGAGI. The CDR3 totals 14 residues. Sequenced by immunoSEQ multiplex PCR; TCRdb stores in-frame clones only, minus some. The sample holds roughly 120,000 clones, 86% seen once. The chain couples TRBV6-5 to TRBJ2-3; the D call may be TRBD1 or TRBD2 (5 bases each). The input for sequencing was peripheral blood, taken on day 0 of AZD1222 vaccination. The clonotype originates from an adult in good health. CDR3 sequence: CASRPGASTDTQYF. Written as DNA, the CDR3 is TGTGCCAGCAGACCCGGGGCTAGCACAGATACGCAGTATTTT.